Shown below are 14 T cell receptor beta chains from a single sample sequenced in a study of T-cell memory formation after mild COVID-19. Using its own MiXCR run on the 5' RACE reads, TCRdb lists one record per CDR3 protein. The sample shows around 500,000 distinct CDR3 sequences, about 20% of them seen only once. Sample: PBMCs or a T cell subset sorted from them (not recorded which). The receptors were sampled from an adult woman who had mild COVID-19 (a few samples of this study predate the infection). Cell type and time point are not known.

This clonotype turned up a few times. The rearrangement joins TRBV6-6 to TRBJ1-1, with D hard to call. The germline CDR1 and CDR2 sequences are MNHNY and SVGAGI (reference sequence). This CDR3 comprises 14 residues. V lost 4 bases and J 6 bases, leaving 15 bases between the germline ends. Written as DNA, the CDR3 is TGTGCCAGCAGTTCAAGAACCGTCTACCCTGAAGCTTTCTTT. This codes for CASSSRTVYPEAFF.

This clonotype was recorded many times. The chain recombines TRBV24-1 with TRBJ2-2; TRBD1 might be the D (6 bases). Looked up from germline, CDR1 is KGHDR and CDR2 is SFDVKD. V was shortened by 7 bases and J by 2 bases, with 13 bases between the two germline ends. The CDR3 consists of 15 residues. The CDR3 sequence is CATSLGQINTGELFF. The CDR3 nucleotides read TGTGCCACCAGCCTTGGACAGATCAACACCGGGGAGCTGTTTTTT.

This clonotype appeared once. The chain joins TRBV7-8 to TRBJ2-7; 7 bases are shared with TRBD2. Germline V gene lookup returns CDR1 SGHVS and CDR2 FQNEAQ. The V segment lost 2 bases and the J segment 6 bases; nucleotides outside the gene matches: 7. The CDR3 is made up of 14 amino acids. The chain's CDR3 is CASSLRLASREQYF. DNA for the CDR3: TGTGCCAGCAGCTTAAGACTAGCTTCTCGCGAGCAGTACTTC. Variable domain in full (rest from reference TRBV7-8 and TRBJ2-7): GAGVSQSPRYKVAKRGQDVALRCDPISGHVSLFWYQQALGQGPEFLTYFQNEAQLDKSGLPSDRFFAERPEGSVSTLKIQRTQQEDSAVYLCASSLRLASREQYFGPGTRLTVT.

The chain combines TRBV5-6 with TRBJ2-4; D unclear. Germline V gene lookup returns CDR1 SGHDT and CDR2 YYEEEE. Trimming pared 3 bases from V and 0 bases from J, leaving 7 bases between. The CDR3 totals 14 residues. DNA for the CDR3: TGTGCCAGCAGCTCCCTTCTAGCCAAAAACATTCAGTACTTC. Its translation is CASSSLLAKNIQYF.

This clonotype was picked up many times. This rearrangement joins TRBV5-1 to TRBJ2-1; a possible D gene is TRBD2 (5 bases). V lost 4 bases and J lost 0, with 14 bases in between. The V gene's germline CDR1 is SGHRS and CDR2 YFSETQ. This CDR3 spans 16 amino acids. This chain's CDR3 is CASSVSGASSYNEQFF. The DNA of the CDR3 is TGCGCCAGCAGCGTAAGCGGTGCAAGCTCCTACAATGAGCAGTTCTTC.

V gene TRBV27 combines with J gene TRBJ1-1; unclear D gene. This CDR3 has 16 residues. The germline V gene has CDR1 MNHEY and CDR2 SMNVEV (reference sequence). The V and J ends lost 8 bases and 0 bases respectively, with 19 bases between them. The CDR3 region is CASYDRKNRMNTEAFF. CDR3 coding DNA: TGTGCCAGCTACGACCGAAAAAACAGAATGAACACTGAAGCTTTCTTT.

The chain uses TRBV12-3 or TRBV12-4 and TRBJ2-1, with 7 bases aligning to TRBD1. Germline trimming cut 6 bases from V and 6 bases from J; bases unmatched to any gene: 8. CDR3 length: 14 amino acids. This CDR3 is CASSHTTGSNEQFF. The CDR3 bases are TGTGCCAGCAGCCATACGACAGGGTCCAATGAGCAGTTCTTC.

This clonotype was picked up a small number of times. The chain combines TRBV6-5 with TRBJ2-7, with unresolved D. The germline CDR1 and CDR2 sequences are MNHEY and SVGAGI. The CDR3 covers 13 residues. V lost 8 bases and J lost 0, with 11 bases in between. The CDR3 nucleotides are TGTGCCAGCTTTTCCCCGAGCTCCTACGAGCAGTACTTC. Translation gives CASFSPSSYEQYF.

This chain uses TRBV24-1 with TRBJ1-5, with 8 positions matching TRBD1. The germline V gene encodes CDR1 KGHDR and CDR2 SFDVKD. The CDR3 consists of 17 residues. The J segment lost 2 bases and the V segment lost 2 bases, leaving 7 bases of the junction unmatched. CDR3 sequence (DNA): TGTGCCACCAGTGATTACCGCAGGGGGCGAGGCAATCAGCCCCAGCATTTT. This codes for CATSDYRRGRGNQPQHF.

This clonotype was seen ten or more times. The V gene is TRBV12-3 or TRBV12-4, the J gene TRBJ2-1, with 13 bases lining up with TRBD2. The CDR3 is 15 amino acids. V lost 5 bases and J lost 9; bases outside the gene matches: 7. The chain's CDR3 is CASSPVTSGRGEQFF. The CDR3 coding sequence is TGTGCCAGCAGTCCCGTCACTAGCGGGAGGGGTGAGCAGTTCTTC.

J is TRBJ2-7 and V is TRBV6-5, with 8 bases aligning to TRBD2. The ends lost 6 bases at V and 2 bases at J; junction bases unmatched: 9. The CDR3 sequence is 15 residues long. Germline CDR1 reads MNHEY; CDR2 reads SVGAGI. CDR3 residues: CASSAYAGGTYEQYF. The CDR3, as DNA: TGTGCCAGCAGCGCCTACGCGGGGGGCACCTACGAGCAGTACTTC.

The chain joins TRBV5-1 to TRBJ1-2; TRBD1 might be the D (6 bases). Germline assignment: CDR1 SGHRS and CDR2 YFSETQ. V was pared by 5 bases and J by 2 bases, with 16 bases between. The CDR3 runs to 15 residues. CDR3 loop: CASRLLGQPNYGYTF. The CDR3 DNA reads TGCGCCAGCAGGCTACTGGGACAACCCAACTATGGCTACACCTTC.

The chain carries TRBV5-1 and TRBJ2-7; D is unresolved. V was pared by 2 bases and J by 6 bases, with 15 bases between. This CDR3 comprises 14 residues. Germline CDR1 is SGHRS and CDR2 is YFSETQ. The CDR3 nucleotides read TGCGCCAGCAGCTTTTTGGAGCCACTCGGCGAGCAGTACTTC. As protein: CASSFLEPLGEQYF.

Only a few counts were recorded for this clonotype. The chain uses TRBV4-1 and TRBJ2-5; D gene unclear. CDR1 and CDR2 (germline): MGHRA, YSYEKL. V lost 2 bases and J lost 5, with 9 bases in between. CDR3 size: 13 residues. Here the CDR3 DNA reads TGCGCCAGCAGCCAACGGATTACGGAGACCCAGTACTTC. It encodes CASSQRITETQYF.